These 11 T cell receptor beta chains were all obtained from the same sample, sequenced in a study of blood T cell repertoires in COVID-19. The method was immunoSEQ multiplex PCR; TCRdb's version includes in-frame clones alone and lacks a portion of them. The table records 250,000 or so clones, approximately 88% of them present only once. Material for sequencing was PBMCs or T cells enriched from blood (not recorded which). The origin of the receptors is a woman aged 40 to 55 with acute COVID-19.

V usage is TRBV30 and J usage is TRBJ2-5; 7 bases map to TRBD1. This CDR3 has 13 residues. Unmatched junction bases numbered 7, after V lost 2 bases and J lost 7 bases. Germline loops: CDR1 GTSNPN, CDR2 SVGIG (reference sequence). In DNA form, the CDR3 reads TGTGCCTGGAGTTCTTACAGGGGCGCGACCCAGTACTTC. Translating gives CAWSSYRGATQYF.

The rearrangement links TRBV5-5 to TRBJ1-1; D not resolved. The V end was cut by 0 bases, the J end by 0 bases, with 6 bases between. CDR1 and CDR2 from the germline V gene are SGHKS and YYEKEE (reference sequence). CDR3 length: 14 residues. CDR3 in DNA: TGTGCCAGCAGCTTGGAACAGATGAACACTGAAGCTTTCTTT. Its translation: CASSLEQMNTEAFF.

This clone was seen more than once but under ten times. The V call is TRBV10-3, the J call TRBJ1-2; possibly TRBD1 for D (5 bases). V was trimmed by 0 bases and J by 0 bases, leaving 20 bases between them. The germline CDR1 and CDR2 sequences are ENHRY and SYGVKD. The CDR3 runs to 19 residues. The CDR3: CAISESIAGRDRANYGYTF. CDR3 DNA sequence: TGTGCCATCAGTGAGTCGATAGCGGGCAGGGATCGTGCTAACTATGGCTACACCTTC.

V usage is TRBV19 and J usage is TRBJ1-5, with D maybe TRBD1 (5 bases). The germline V gene encodes CDR1 LNHDA and CDR2 SQIVND (reference sequence). CDR3 length: 15 residues. Trimming left V 5 bases short and J 0 bases short, with 11 bases between. The DNA for the CDR3 is TGTGCCAGTAGTGTCCGACAGATTAGCAATCAGCCCCAGCATTTT. This translates into CASSVRQISNQPQHF. Using reference TRBV19 and TRBJ1-5 for the parts outside the CDR3, the full variable domain is DGGITQSPKYLFRKEGQNVTLSCEQNLNHDAMYWYRQDPGQGLRLIYYSQIVNDFQKGDIAEGYSVSREKKESFPLTVTSAQKNPTAFYLCASSVRQISNQPQHFGDGTRLSIL.

The CDR3 DNA sequence: TGTGCCAGCAGCCAAGATCTTGCAGGGGGCTGGTCTGGCTACACCTTC. This sequence encodes CASSQDLAGGWSGYTF. The genes are TRBV3-1 (or the pseudogene TRBV3-2) and TRBJ1-2, with TRBD1 matching over 8 bases. V dropped 0 bases and J dropped 7; count of bases not matched to a gene: 10. Germline V gives CDR1 LGHDT, CDR2 YNNKEL (reference sequence). This CDR3 has 16 amino acids.

This chain connects TRBV11-3 to TRBJ2-1; TRBD2 matches 11 bases. With V trimmed by 3 bases and J by 11 bases, 3 bases remained unmatched. This CDR3 spans 13 amino acids. Germline V lookup: CDR1 SGHNT, CDR2 YENEEA. CDR3 region: CASSFTTSGKQFF. CDR3 bases: TGTGCCAGCAGCTTTACGACTAGCGGGAAGCAGTTCTTC.

This chain links TRBV24-1 with TRBJ2-1, with a weak D call TRBD2 (5 bases). CDR3 length: 13 residues. The V and J ends lost 2 bases and 7 bases respectively, with 8 bases between them. CDR1 is KGHDR, CDR2 SFDVKD, per germline. The CDR3 nucleotides are TGTGCCACCAGTGATTCCCCGGGGAATGAGCAGTTCTTC. It specifies CATSDSPGNEQFF.

The rearrangement joins TRBV27 to TRBJ1-2, with 8 bases lining up with TRBD1. The length of the CDR3 is 16 residues. Losses at the gene ends were 7 bases for V and 7 bases for J; bases not matched to a gene: 17. Germline loops: CDR1 MNHEY, CDR2 SMNVEV (reference sequence). Here the CDR3 reads CASKPSPDREFGGYTF. DNA for the CDR3: TGTGCCAGCAAGCCCTCCCCGGACAGGGAATTCGGTGGCTACACCTTC.

The chain combines TRBV6-2 or TRBV6-3 with TRBJ2-2; D may be TRBD2 (7 bases). V was cut by 4 bases and J by 5 bases, with 23 bases left in between. The germline gives CDR1 MNHEY, CDR2 SVGEGT. The CDR3 sequence is 18 residues long. CDR3 loop: CASSLVGPRGGKTGELFF. CDR3 in DNA: TGTGCCAGCAGTTTAGTAGGTCCCCGCGGGGGCAAAACCGGGGAGCTGTTTTTT.

V and J are TRBV20-1 and TRBJ2-5; the D gene is possibly TRBD2 (5 bases). The CDR3 is made up of 12 amino acids. Germline V gene data show CDR1 as DFQATT and CDR2 as SNEGSKA (reference sequence). Trimming stripped 3 bases from V and 2 bases from J, with 7 bases between. The CDR3 is CSASPGQETQYF. The CDR3, as DNA: TGCAGTGCTAGTCCGGGGCAAGAGACCCAGTACTTC.

This chain connects TRBV9 to TRBJ2-7; D is ambiguous. Trimming removed 0 bases at V and 3 bases at J, with 10 bases between. The CDR3 consists of 14 residues. Germline V gene sequence: CDR1 SGDLS, CDR2 YYNGEE. CDR3 region: CASSVASGYYEQYF. For the CDR3, the DNA is TGTGCCAGCAGCGTAGCTTCCGGGTACTACGAGCAGTACTTC.